This T cell receptor beta chain came from a study of glioma-infiltrating T cells. Study results and limitations: CDR3 overlap between tissue and blood was very small. Non-neoplastic patients had below-expected tissue-blood divergence, while all gliomas exceeded expectation.

Using RNA template, CDR3s of TCR alpha and beta were amplified with iRepertoire arm-PCR. Tissue mRNA or PBMC total RNA, about 85-400 ng, went into one-step reverse transcription and amplification. Each CDR3 protein gets one entry after TCRdb re-called the multiplex PCR reads with MiXCR. The sample comprises over 70,000 distinct CDR3 sequences, around a quarter of which are singletons, and around 7% rests with the top ten. The CDR3 runs to 17 residues. Trimming at V came to 0 bases and at J to 2 bases, leaving 8 bases not matched to a gene. Per germline, CDR1 SGHDN and CDR2 FVKESK. This clonotype has at least ten counts. Its antigen remains unidentified.

This chain uses TRBV14 with TRBJ2-3; TRBD2 matches 7 bases. The clonotype was recovered from a human donor with low-grade glioma or glioblastoma, undergoing nonglioma brain surgery, or in good health (not recorded which). The sequenced sample was glioma tissue, nonneoplastic brain tissue, or PBMCs (not recorded which). CDR3 in DNA: TGTGCCAGCAGCCAAGATGGTGGAGCGGGACTCACAGATACGCAGTATTTT. The encoded protein is CASSQDGGAGLTDTQYF.